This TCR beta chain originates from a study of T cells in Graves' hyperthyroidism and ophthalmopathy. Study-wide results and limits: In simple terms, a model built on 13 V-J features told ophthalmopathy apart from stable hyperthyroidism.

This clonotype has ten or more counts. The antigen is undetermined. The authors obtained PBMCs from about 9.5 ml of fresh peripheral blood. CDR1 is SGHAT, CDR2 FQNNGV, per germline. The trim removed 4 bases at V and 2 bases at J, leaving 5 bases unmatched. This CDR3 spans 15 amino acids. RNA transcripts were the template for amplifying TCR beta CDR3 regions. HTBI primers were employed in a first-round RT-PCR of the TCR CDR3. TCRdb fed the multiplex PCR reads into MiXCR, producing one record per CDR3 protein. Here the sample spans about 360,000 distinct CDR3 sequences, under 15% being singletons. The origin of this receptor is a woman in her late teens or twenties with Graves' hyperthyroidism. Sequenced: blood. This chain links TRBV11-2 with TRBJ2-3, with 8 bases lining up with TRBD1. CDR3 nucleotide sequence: TGTGCCAGCAGCTCAGGACAGGGCCACACAGATACGCAGTATTTT. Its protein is CASSSGQGHTDTQYF. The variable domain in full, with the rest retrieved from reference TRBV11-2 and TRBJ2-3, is EAGVAQSPRYKIIEKRQSVAFWCNPISGHATLYWYQQILGQGPKLLIQFQNNGVVDDSQLPKDRFSAERLKGVDSTLKIQPAKLEDSAVYLCASSSGQGHTDTQYFGPGTRLTVL.